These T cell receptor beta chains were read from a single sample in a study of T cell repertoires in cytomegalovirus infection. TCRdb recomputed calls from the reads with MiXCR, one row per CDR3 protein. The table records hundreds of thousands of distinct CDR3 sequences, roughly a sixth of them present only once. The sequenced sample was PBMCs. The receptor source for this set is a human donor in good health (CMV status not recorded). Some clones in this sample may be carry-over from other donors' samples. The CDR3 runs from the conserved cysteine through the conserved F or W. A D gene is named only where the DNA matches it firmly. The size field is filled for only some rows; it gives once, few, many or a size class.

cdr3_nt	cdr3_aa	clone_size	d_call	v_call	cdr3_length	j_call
TGTGCCAGCAGCTTCGGAGTAGCGGCCTCCTACGAGCAGTACTTC	CASSFGVAASYEQYF	many	NA	TRBV7-6	15	TRBJ2-7
TGTGCCAGCAGTTTAGGCAGGAGCCTACCTGGAAACACCATATATTTT	CASSLGRSLPGNTIYF	NA	NA	TRBV12-3/TRBV12-4	16	TRBJ1-3
TGCAGTGCTATTCCGACTAGCGGGGGGTACAATGAGCAGTTCTTC	CSAIPTSGGYNEQFF	NA	TRBD2	TRBV20-1	15	TRBJ2-1
TGCAGTGCTAGGTGGAGAAGGTGGAGCAACTACAATGAGCAGTTCTTC	CSARWRRWSNYNEQFF	NA	NA	TRBV20-1	16	TRBJ2-1
TGTGCCAGCAGTTCACAGGGGGCCCCTGCGTACGAGCAGTACTTC	CASSSQGAPAYEQYF	many	TRBD1	TRBV28	15	TRBJ2-7
TGTGCCAGCAGTTTACCCGGGGATCCTAACTATGGCTACACCTTC	CASSLPGDPNYGYTF	few	NA	TRBV28	15	TRBJ1-2
TGCAGTGTTTTAGACAGGACCAAAAACATTCAGTACTTC	CSVLDRTKNIQYF	NA	NA	TRBV20-1	13	TRBJ2-4
TGTGCCAGCAGCTTAGGTCAGGGGACCTTCCAAGAGACCCAGTACTTC	CASSLGQGTFQETQYF	many	NA	TRBV7-9	16	TRBJ2-5
TGTGCCAGCAGTTACTATGGGGGGCTGAGGACTGAAGCTTTCTTT	CASSYYGGLRTEAFF	NA	NA	TRBV6-6	15	TRBJ1-1
TGCAGTGCTAGAGATTCCAGGGGTCTTGAAGCTTTCTTT	CSARDSRGLEAFF	many	NA	TRBV20-1	13	TRBJ1-1
TGTGCCAGCAGCCTCGGACAGGGGGCGGGTCTAAATGAAAAACTGTTTTTT	CASSLGQGAGLNEKLFF	few	TRBD1	TRBV7-6	17	TRBJ1-4
TGTGCCAGCAATTACCAAACCGAGCAGTTCTTC	CASNYQTEQFF	NA	NA	TRBV2	11	TRBJ2-1
TGCGCCAGCAGCATGGCAGCTAGCACAGATACGCAGTATTTT	CASSMAASTDTQYF	NA	NA	TRBV5-1	14	TRBJ2-3
TGTGCCAGCAGTTACTCGCAGGGAAGGGGCTACGAGCAGTACTTC	CASSYSQGRGYEQYF	NA	NA	TRBV6-5	15	TRBJ2-7
TGCAGTGCTAGAGACGGTCGCGGGGGACCCTACTACGAGCAGTACTTC	CSARDGRGGPYYEQYF	few	TRBD2	TRBV20-1	16	TRBJ2-7
TGTGCCAGCAGTACCCACAAAGAGGAAAAACTGTTTTTT	CASSTHKEEKLFF	NA	NA	TRBV27	13	TRBJ1-4
TGTGCCAGCAGCTTATTCTCCGGGACAGGGGTTGACGAGCAGTACTTC	CASSLFSGTGVDEQYF	NA	TRBD1	TRBV5-6	16	TRBJ2-7
TGTGCCAGCTCACCACGATGGGGACAGGGGGGCACAGATACGCAGTATTTT	CASSPRWGQGGTDTQYF	NA	TRBD1	TRBV18	17	TRBJ2-3
TGTGCCAGCAGTTTTTTAAGGGGGCTACCCGGCACAGATACGCAGTATTTT	CASSFLRGLPGTDTQYF	many	TRBD1	TRBV27	17	TRBJ2-3
TGTGCCACCACCCCGGGGGCCTCGGGAGAGACCCAGTACTTC	CATTPGASGETQYF	many	NA	TRBV12-3/TRBV12-4	14	TRBJ2-5
TGTGCCACCAGTACCGGGAACACCGGGGAGCTGTTTTTT	CATSTGNTGELFF	NA	NA	TRBV24-1	13	TRBJ2-2
TGTGCCAGCAGTTTCGGGCAGGGTTTTTTAGGGAGTGAAAAACTGTTTTTT	CASSFGQGFLGSEKLFF	NA	NA	TRBV7-2	17	TRBJ1-4
TGTGCCAGCAATGACCGGGGCGACCAAGAGACCCAGTACTTC	CASNDRGDQETQYF	few	NA	TRBV6-2/TRBV6-3	14	TRBJ2-5
TGTGCCAGCACCGCCGGCGCCGGACTAGCGGGGGGGACGGAGACCCAGTACTTC	CASTAGAGLAGGTETQYF	few	TRBD2	TRBV12-3/TRBV12-4	18	TRBJ2-5
TGTGCCAGCAGCTACTGGGGGCTGAACACTGAAGCTTTCTTT	CASSYWGLNTEAFF	many	NA	TRBV7-2	14	TRBJ1-1
TGTGCCAGTAGTATGGAGGGTAGGGAGCAGTTCTTC	CASSMEGREQFF	few	NA	TRBV19	12	TRBJ2-1
TGTGCCAGCAGTGCCACGGAATCGGGGGCATACTACGAGCAGTACTTC	CASSATESGAYYEQYF	few	NA	TRBV6-2/TRBV6-3	16	TRBJ2-7